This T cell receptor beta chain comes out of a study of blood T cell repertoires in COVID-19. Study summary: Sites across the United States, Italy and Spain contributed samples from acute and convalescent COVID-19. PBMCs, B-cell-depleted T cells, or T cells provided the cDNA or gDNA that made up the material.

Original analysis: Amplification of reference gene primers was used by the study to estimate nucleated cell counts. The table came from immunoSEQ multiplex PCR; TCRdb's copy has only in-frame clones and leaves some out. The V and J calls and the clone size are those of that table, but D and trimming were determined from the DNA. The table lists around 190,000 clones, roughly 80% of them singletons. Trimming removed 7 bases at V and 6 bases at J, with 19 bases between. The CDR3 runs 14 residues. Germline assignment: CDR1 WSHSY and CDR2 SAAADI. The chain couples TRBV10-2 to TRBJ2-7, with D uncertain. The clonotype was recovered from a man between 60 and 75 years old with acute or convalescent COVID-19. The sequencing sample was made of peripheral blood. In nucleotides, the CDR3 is TGCGCCAGCATTTCGGAGTCATCCCCCGGCGAGCAGTACTTC. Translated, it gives CASISESSPGEQYF.